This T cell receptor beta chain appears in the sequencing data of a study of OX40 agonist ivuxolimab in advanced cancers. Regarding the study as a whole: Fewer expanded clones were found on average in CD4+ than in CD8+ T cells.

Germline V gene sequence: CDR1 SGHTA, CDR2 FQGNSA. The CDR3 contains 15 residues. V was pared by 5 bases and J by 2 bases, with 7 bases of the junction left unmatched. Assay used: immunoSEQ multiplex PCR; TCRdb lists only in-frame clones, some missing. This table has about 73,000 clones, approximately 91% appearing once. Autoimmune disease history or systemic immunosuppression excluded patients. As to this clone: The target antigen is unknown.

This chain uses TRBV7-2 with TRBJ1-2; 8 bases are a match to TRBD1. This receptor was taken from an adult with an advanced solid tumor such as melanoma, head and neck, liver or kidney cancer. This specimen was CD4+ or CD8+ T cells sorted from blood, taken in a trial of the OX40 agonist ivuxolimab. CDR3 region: CASSPRQGTNYGYTF. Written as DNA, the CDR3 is TGTGCCAGCAGCCCCAGACAGGGGACAAACTATGGCTACACCTTC.